These T cell receptor beta chains were read from a single sample in a study of blood T cell repertoires in COVID-19. Profiled with immunoSEQ multiplex PCR; TCRdb holds only in-frame clones, not every one. This table holds over 60,000 clones, 86% found once. Sequenced: peripheral blood. The receptors were sampled from a man in his 70s with active or convalescent COVID-19. Both conserved end residues are part of each CDR3. The D gene is left open where the match is weak. The size of a clone is reported for some rows only, either as once, few or many, or as a class for expanded clones.

TRBJ2-7 | . | TRBV6-1 | . | TGTGCCAGCAGTGACCCCAGCGGAGGGAGCGACGAGCAGTACTTC | CASSDPSGGSDEQYF
TRBJ2-2 | once | TRBV19 | . | TGTGCCAGTAGTCCGCCCTGGGCGGGCAACACCGGGGAGCTGTTTTTT | CASSPPWAGNTGELFF
TRBJ2-1 | . | TRBV19 | TRBD2 | TGTGCCACTGGGACTAGCGGGAGCAATGAGCAGTTCTTC | CATGTSGSNEQFF
TRBJ2-7 | . | TRBV5-6 | TRBD2 | TGTGCCAGCAGCTCCGGAGGACTAGCGGTGGAAAACTTC | CASSSGGLAVENF
TRBJ2-7 | . | TRBV6-2/TRBV6-3 | TRBD2 | TGTGCCAGCAGTTACCCCGGACTAGCGGCCATGAGCTCCTACGAGCAGTACTTC | CASSYPGLAAMSSYEQYF
TRBJ1-5 | . | TRBV19 | TRBD1 | TGTGCCAGTAGTATAGGATTCTCGACAGGGGGTCGGCCCCAGCATTTT | CASSIGFSTGGRPQHF
TRBJ2-3 | . | TRBV19 | . | TGTGCCAGTTCAGTGGGGCCTAGCACAGATACGCAGTATTTT | CASSVGPSTDTQYF
TRBJ2-3 | . | TRBV21-1 | . | TGTGCCAGCAGCAAAGGGGCGGGGCCCCCCCACAACCCCGACACAGATACGCAGTATTTT | CASSKGAGPPHNPDTDTQYF
TRBJ1-3 | . | TRBV3-1/TRBV3-2 | . | TGTGCCAGCAGCCAAGATATCAGTCCTGGAAACACCATATATTTT | CASSQDISPGNTIYF
TRBJ2-7 | . | TRBV19 | . | TGTGCCAGTAGTATGCCCGGGGGTGCCTACGAGCAGTACTTC | CASSMPGGAYEQYF
TRBJ2-1 | few | TRBV4-1 | TRBD2 | TGCGCCAGCAGCCAAGATCGGCTAGCGGGCAATGAGCAGTTCTTC | CASSQDRLAGNEQFF
TRBJ1-2 | once | TRBV28 | . | TGTGCCAGCAGAGACACGAATACATATGGCTACACCTTC | CASRDTNTYGYTF
TRBJ2-7 | . | TRBV2 | TRBD2 | TGTGCCACGAAACCGGGACTAGGATCCTCCGAGCAGTACTTC | CATKPGLGSSEQYF
TRBJ1-2 | . | TRBV7-8 | . | TGTGCCAGCAGCTCGGGAGGGACGGCCTTCTATGGCTACACCTTC | CASSSGGTAFYGYTF
TRBJ2-7 | . | TRBV6-5 | TRBD1 | TGTGCCAGCAGGGGGACAGGGTCCCCCTACGAGCAGTACTTC | CASRGTGSPYEQYF
TRBJ2-3 | . | TRBV7-6 | TRBD1 | TGTGCCAGCAGCTTAGTGGTGCAGGGGGCGGTTTCAGATACGCAGTATTTT | CASSLVVQGAVSDTQYF
TRBJ2-4 | . | TRBV11-1 | . | TGTGCCAGCAGCTTCGACACAGGAAACATTCAGTACTTC | CASSFDTGNIQYF
TRBJ1-2 | . | TRBV27 | . | TGTGCCAGCAGTTTGGGCCGCACGCAGGCGGGTGGCTACACCTTC | CASSLGRTQAGGYTF
TRBJ1-1 | . | TRBV9 | . | TGTGCCAGCAGCGGCGGAGGGGGGGACGAAGCTTTCTTT | CASSGGGGDEAFF
TRBJ1-6 | . | TRBV29-1 | . | TGCAGCGCAGGGACATCTGGATCACCCCTCCACTTT | CSAGTSGSPLHF
TRBJ2-7 | . | TRBV12-3/TRBV12-4 | TRBD1 | TGTGCCAGCAGTTGGGGGACAGAGAGGAAGTACTTC | CASSWGTERKYF
TRBJ2-7 | . | TRBV28 | TRBD2 | TGTGCCAGCAGTGCTCCGGGACTAATCTACGAGCAGTACTTC | CASSAPGLIYEQYF
TRBJ2-7 | . | TRBV20-1 | TRBD1 | TGCAGTGCTAGTGGCAGGGGGCTCCTAGAAGCTTACGAGCAGTACTTC | CSASGRGLLEAYEQYF
TRBJ1-3 | . | TRBV10-1 | . | TGCGCCAGCAGGGTAGACACGAGCTCTGGAAACACCATATATTTT | CASRVDTSSGNTIYF
TRBJ2-1 | . | TRBV7-3 | . | TGTGCCAGCAGCTTAACCGACAATGAGCAGTTCTTC | CASSLTDNEQFF
TRBJ2-1 | few | TRBV21-1 | . | TGTGCCAGCAGACAGGGGACCTCGGGCAATGAGCAGTTCTTC | CASRQGTSGNEQFF
TRBJ2-7 | . | TRBV28 | TRBD1 | TGTGCCAGCAGGTTGGGACAGGCCCCTGGAGAGCAGTACTTC | CASRLGQAPGEQYF
TRBJ1-6 | . | TRBV10-3 | TRBD1 | TGTGCCATCAGTGAGGCCGACAGGGCCCAGCCCCTCCACTTT | CAISEADRAQPLHF
TRBJ1-4 | . | TRBV5-6 | TRBD1 | TGTGCCAGCAGCTTGGGGCCGGGACAGGCCTCGCTAAAACTGTTTTTT | CASSLGPGQASLKLFF
TRBJ1-2 | . | TRBV4-1 | . | TGCGCCAGCAGCCAATCTCGGTCAGGCTATGGCTACACCTTC | CASSQSRSGYGYTF
TRBJ2-1 | . | TRBV10-3 | . | TGTGCCACCAGGGGTTTACAGTACAATGAGCAGTTCTTC | CATRGLQYNEQFF
TRBJ1-5 | . | TRBV28 | TRBD1 | TGTGCCAGCAGTCCAACACAGGGGTTTGGGCAGCCCCAGCATTTT | CASSPTQGFGQPQHF
TRBJ1-1 | . | TRBV2 | . | TGTGCCAGCATGAGTGTGACTGAAGCTTTCTTT | CASMSVTEAFF